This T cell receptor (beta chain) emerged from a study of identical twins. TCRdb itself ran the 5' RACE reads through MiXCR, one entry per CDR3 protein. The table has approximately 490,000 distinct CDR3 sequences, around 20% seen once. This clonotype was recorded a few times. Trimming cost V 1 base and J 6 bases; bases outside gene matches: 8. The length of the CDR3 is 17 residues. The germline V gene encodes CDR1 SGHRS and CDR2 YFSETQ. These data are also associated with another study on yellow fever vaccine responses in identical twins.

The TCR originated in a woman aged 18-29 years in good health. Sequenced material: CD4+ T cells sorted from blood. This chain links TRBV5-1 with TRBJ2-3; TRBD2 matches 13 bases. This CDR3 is CASSLITSGGAGDTQYF. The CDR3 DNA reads TGCGCCAGCAGCTTGATAACTAGCGGGGGGGCCGGGGATACGCAGTATTTT.